The rows below give T cell receptor beta chains drawn from one sample of a study of cytomegalovirus exposure and HLA in healthy donors. The table came from immunoSEQ multiplex PCR; TCRdb's copy has only in-frame clones and leaves some out. In the table there are about 190,000 clones, approximately 75% of which are singletons. Material: PBMCs. These receptors were taken from a man aged 30 to 45 in good health and CMV-seropositive. Both conserved end residues are part of each CDR3.

TRBJ1-3,TRBV5-4,CASSLSGTASGNTIYF
TRBJ2-7,TRBV27,CASSSRGSYEQYF
TRBJ2-3,TRBV29-1,CSVDWRESSDTQYF
TRBJ2-2,TRBV7-2,CASSLRNLGGRDGELFF
TRBJ2-7,TRBV5-4,CASSLGGTHYEQYF
TRBJ1-5,TRBV13,CASSSRGGNQPQHF
TRBJ1-2,TRBV5-1,CASSNPTGNGYTF
TRBJ2-7,TRBV10-3,CAIMGGREGNEQYF
TRBJ2-1,TRBV6-6,CASSPDHRGPYNEQFF
TRBJ2-7,TRBV28,CASSPDSYYTYEQYF
TRBJ2-1,TRBV9,CASSVGETSDSYNEQFF
TRBJ1-5,TRBV9,CASSKTVGNQPQHF
TRBJ1-2,TRBV9,CASSVVPGYNYGYTF
TRBJ2-2,TRBV9,CASSHGTSGEAGELFF
TRBJ2-2,TRBV9,CASSVETLNTGELFF
-,TRBV10-3,CAISESQGANEQYF
TRBJ1-1,TRBV7-2,CASSSPRQSNTEAFF
TRBJ1-6,TRBV6-6,CASSAQNPDNSPLHF
TRBJ1-1,TRBV5-1,CASSLQGDTEAFF
TRBJ1-3,TRBV27,CASSPNGPDSSRGTIYF
TRBJ2-7,TRBV28,CASRLLGQGFYEQYF
TRBJ2-2,TRBV27,CASSRTSGRTGELFF
TRBJ2-5,TRBV7-2,CASSRTRVEETQYF
TRBJ2-1,TRBV7-9,CASSLGRSSEQFF
TRBJ2-7,TRBV27,CASSPRGGSLSSYEQYF
TRBJ1-1,TRBV4-3,CASSLHGGQDTEAFF
TRBJ2-2,TRBV7-3,CASSLVTSGTGELFF
TRBJ1-5,TRBV30,CATDREIGQPQHF
TRBJ1-2,TRBV2,CASSADRNYGYTF
TRBJ2-1,TRBV4-3,CASSQETGEAQFF
TRBJ2-3,TRBV7-9,CASSPTGLAIRDTQYF
TRBJ1-2,TRBV5-6,CASSPVLGGRSYGYTF
TRBJ2-7,TRBV18,CASSPSQGAFYEQYF
TRBJ2-7,TRBV27,CASSPGTGNIYEQYF
TRBJ1-5,TRBV6-5,CASSQGYSNQPQHF
TRBJ2-7,TRBV7-2,CASSFGALAGSYEQYF
TRBJ2-3,TRBV5-5,CASSFWPIHTTDTQYF
TRBJ1-1,TRBV5-1,CASRRLEGLNTEAFF
TRBJ2-3,TRBV30,CAWRTGLITDTQYF
TRBJ2-7,TRBV4-3,CASSQHHGQGYEQYF
TRBJ1-1,TRBV6-1,CASGPGGSRTEAFF
TRBJ1-6,TRBV27,CASSFTRGGTPSSYNSPLHF
TRBJ1-2,TRBV28,CASGGLYAYTF